A selection of T cell receptor beta chains follows, all from one sample in a study of T cell repertoires in cytomegalovirus infection. One entry per CDR3 protein, called by TCRdb with MiXCR from the reads. Among 20,000 or so distinct CDR3 sequences listed, 22% were seen once. No antigen has been assigned to these receptors. The specimen was CD8+ T cells from cultured PBMCs, collected from culture after CMV antigen stimulation. These receptors were collected from a human donor in good health (CMV status not recorded). Some clones in this sample may be carry-over from other donors' samples. Each CDR3 is given with its conserved first and last residue. A D gene is named only where the DNA matches it firmly. Clone size is shown for a subset of rows, as once, few, many or a class of expanded clone.

d_call j_call clone_size v_call cdr3_aa cdr3_nt
TRBD1 TRBJ1-4 . TRBV5-4 CASSPRDRGVEKLFF TGTGCCAGCAGCCCTCGGGACAGGGGTGTTGAAAAACTGTTTTTT
. TRBJ2-7 . TRBV4-1 CASSHGSSVTYEQYF TGCGCCAGCAGCCACGGGTCTAGCGTGACCTACGAGCAGTACTTC
. TRBJ2-3 many TRBV7-2 CASSSPLVDTQYF TGTGCCAGCAGCTCGCCTTTGGTGGATACGCAGTATTTT
TRBD1 TRBJ1-5 few TRBV3-1 CASSQGTGGQPQHF TGTGCCAGCAGCCAAGGGACAGGGGGTCAGCCCCAGCATTTT
. TRBJ1-1 few TRBV2 CASSEGGHLEAFF TGTGCCAGCAGTGAAGGAGGACATCTTGAAGCTTTCTTT
. TRBJ2-4 . TRBV29-1 CSVGENRAAKNIQYF TGCAGCGTTGGAGAGAACAGGGCTGCCAAAAACATTCAGTACTTC
TRBD2 TRBJ2-7 . TRBV28 CASSLWSTGLGFYEQYF TGTGCCAGCAGTTTATGGTCAACGGGACTAGGCTTCTACGAGCAGTACTTC
. TRBJ2-5 few TRBV20-1 CSARSDIEETQYF TGCAGTGCTAGAAGTGACATCGAGGAGACCCAGTACTTC
. TRBJ1-5 . TRBV5-6 CASSPGPGYQPQHF TGTGCCAGCAGCCCGGGCCCAGGGTATCAGCCCCAGCATTTT
. TRBJ2-1 few TRBV20-1 CSARDKVGSGTISYNEQFF TGCAGTGCTAGAGATAAAGTTGGGTCAGGGACGATATCCTACAATGAGCAGTTCTTC
. TRBJ1-1 . TRBV11-1 CASSLAGSGTEAFF TGTGCCAGCAGCTTAGCAGGGTCTGGGACTGAAGCTTTCTTT
TRBD1 TRBJ1-1 many TRBV12-3/TRBV12-4 CASTGTVNTEAFF TGTGCCAGCACCGGGACAGTGAACACTGAAGCTTTCTTT
. TRBJ2-7 . TRBV9 CASSDLQGSEQYF TGTGCCAGCAGCGATCTACAGGGATCCGAGCAGTACTTC
. TRBJ2-3 few TRBV2 CASSDVFTDTQYF TGTGCCAGCAGTGATGTCTTCACAGATACGCAGTATTTT
TRBD1 TRBJ2-5 . TRBV7-2 CASSLAYGTGRQETQYF TGTGCCAGCAGCTTAGCCTATGGGACAGGGCGACAAGAGACCCAGTACTTC
TRBD1 TRBJ1-2 many TRBV4-1 CASSRGGQGNYGYTF TGCGCCAGCAGCCGAGGGGGACAGGGCAACTATGGCTACACCTTC
. TRBJ2-7 few TRBV11-2 CASSLDRTYEQYF TGTGCCAGCAGCTTAGATCGGACCTACGAGCAGTACTTC
. TRBJ1-4 . TRBV6-5 CASSSESEKLFF TGTGCCAGCAGCAGCGAAAGCGAAAAACTGTTTTTT
. TRBJ1-5 . TRBV6-6 CASMGRGDQPQHF TGTGCCAGCATGGGACGGGGCGATCAGCCCCAGCATTTT
. TRBJ2-2 many TRBV13 CASSLGEGTGELFF TGTGCCAGCAGCTTAGGGGAGGGCACCGGGGAGCTGTTTTTT
TRBD2 TRBJ2-3 large TRBV20-1 CSASPGLANTDTQYF TGCAGTGCTAGCCCGGGACTAGCAAACACAGATACGCAGTATTTT
. TRBJ2-7 once TRBV18 CASSPRSLRGEQYF TGTGCCAGCTCACCACGGAGCCTTCGGGGCGAGCAGTACTTC
TRBD1 TRBJ1-6 many TRBV7-6 CASSLRQGYNSPLHF TGTGCCAGCAGCTTAAGACAGGGTTATAATTCACCCCTCCACTTT
TRBD1 TRBJ2-7 many TRBV27 CASRYGTGGIYEQYF TGTGCCAGCAGATACGGGACAGGGGGTATCTACGAGCAGTACTTC
. TRBJ1-6 many TRBV7-6 CASSLDRTYNSPLHF TGTGCCAGCAGCTTAGACAGGACGTATAATTCACCCCTCCACTTT
TRBD1 TRBJ1-1 many TRBV7-2 CASSSGQGNTEAFF TGTGCCAGCAGCTCCGGACAGGGGAACACTGAAGCTTTCTTT
. TRBJ2-7 . TRBV3-1 CASSQVGDDEQYF TGTGCCAGCAGCCAAGTCGGGGACGACGAGCAGTACTTC
TRBD1 TRBJ1-2 few TRBV6-5 CASSYRGQGAGYGYTF TGTGCCAGCAGTTACCGAGGACAGGGGGCTGGGTATGGCTACACCTTC
TRBD1 TRBJ2-5 . TRBV7-3 CASSIWTGGETQYF TGTGCCAGCAGCATATGGACAGGGGGAGAGACCCAGTACTTC
TRBD1 TRBJ2-1 many TRBV7-6 CASSSTSGQAAIEQFF TGTGCCAGCAGCTCGACTTCGGGACAGGCGGCCATTGAGCAGTTCTTC
. TRBJ1-6 few TRBV28 CASSPKLAPLHF TGTGCCAGCAGCCCCAAACTGGCACCCCTCCACTTT
. TRBJ1-1 few TRBV5-5 CASSYTGKVETVEAFF TGTGCCAGCAGCTATACAGGGAAGGTGGAAACAGTTGAAGCTTTCTTT
TRBD1 TRBJ1-1 . TRBV18 CASSPSGTDTEAFF TGTGCCAGCTCACCCTCCGGGACAGACACTGAAGCTTTCTTT